This T cell receptor (beta chain) was retrieved from a study of cytotoxic CD8 clonotypes in ibrutinib-treated CLL. Profiled with immunoSEQ multiplex PCR; TCRdb holds only in-frame clones, not every one. Of 130,000 to 150,000 clones in the sample, about 79% are singletons; the top ten hold about 13%. Germline-derived CDR1 and CDR2 are SQVTM and ANQGSEA. This CDR3 spans 13 amino acids. Between the trimmed V and J ends, which lost 7 bases and 0 bases, there was a span of 12 bases. The chain couples TRBV29-1 to TRBJ1-2; D is unresolved. The material was PBMCs, obtained after 12 months of ibrutinib treatment. This receptor was taken from a human donor with chronic lymphocytic leukemia. This chain's CDR3 is CSAWSGANYGYTF. DNA of the CDR3: TGCAGCGCCTGGTCGGGCGCTAACTATGGCTACACCTTC.